Listed below are T cell receptor beta chains from one sample, sequenced in a study of cytomegalovirus exposure and HLA in healthy donors. Sequencing was performed with immunoSEQ multiplex PCR; in TCRdb, only in-frame clones are kept and a portion is missing. Seen here are some 130,000 clones, 76% observed once, and the top ten hold 3.1%. The sample taken for sequencing was PBMCs. All receptors come from a man aged 35 to 55 in good health and CMV-seronegative. Each CDR3 is given with its conserved first and last residue. Each record gives: CDR3 DNA, CDR3 protein, J gene, D gene, clone size, V gene. The D gene is left open where the match is weak. The listing skips clone size in some rows; elsewhere it reads once, few, many or a size class.

cdr3_nt: TGTGCCAGCAGCCAACTGGACAGGGATGAAAAACTGTTTTTT; cdr3_aa: CASSQLDRDEKLFF; j_call: TRBJ1-4; d_call: TRBD1; clone_size: .; v_call: TRBV14
cdr3_nt: TGTGCCAGCAGCTTGGGGCAGGGCGGCTACGAGCAGTACTTC; cdr3_aa: CASSLGQGGYEQYF; j_call: TRBJ2-7; d_call: .; clone_size: once; v_call: TRBV5-5
cdr3_nt: TGTGCCAGCAGCTTGGAGCGACTAGCGACCGGGCGGGGAGATACGCAGTATTTT; cdr3_aa: CASSLERLATGRGDTQYF; j_call: TRBJ2-3; d_call: TRBD2; clone_size: few; v_call: TRBV5-6
cdr3_nt: TGTGCCAGCAGGTCGCGGGAGGTAGATACGCAGTATTTT; cdr3_aa: CASRSREVDTQYF; j_call: TRBJ2-3; d_call: TRBD2; clone_size: .; v_call: TRBV28
cdr3_nt: TGTGCCAGCAGCTGGGACAGGACAGATACGCAGTATTTT; cdr3_aa: CASSWDRTDTQYF; j_call: TRBJ2-3; d_call: TRBD1; clone_size: few; v_call: TRBV5-6
cdr3_nt: TGCGCCAGCAGCCAAACCACTAGCGGGAGATACAATGAGCAGTTCTTC; cdr3_aa: CASSQTTSGRYNEQFF; j_call: TRBJ2-1; d_call: TRBD2; clone_size: .; v_call: TRBV4-3
cdr3_nt: TGTGCCAGCAGCGCGGAACTAGGGTACACCGGGGAGCTGTTTTTT; cdr3_aa: CASSAELGYTGELFF; j_call: TRBJ2-2; d_call: .; clone_size: .; v_call: TRBV9
cdr3_nt: TGTGCCAGCATGAGGAGCTCCTACGAGCAGTACTTC; cdr3_aa: CASMRSSYEQYF; j_call: TRBJ2-7; d_call: .; clone_size: .; v_call: TRBV6-1
cdr3_nt: TGTGCCAGCAGCTTAGCGAATCAGGCAAACTACGAGCAGTACTTC; cdr3_aa: CASSLANQANYEQYF; j_call: TRBJ2-7; d_call: .; clone_size: few; v_call: TRBV7-8
cdr3_nt: TGTGCCTGGAGGAAAGGGGCCGCCTACGAGCAGTACTTC; cdr3_aa: CAWRKGAAYEQYF; j_call: TRBJ2-7; d_call: .; clone_size: .; v_call: TRBV30
cdr3_nt: TGTGCCAGCAGCCCCAACAGGGGGCCCGACACCGGGGAGCTGTTTTTT; cdr3_aa: CASSPNRGPDTGELFF; j_call: TRBJ2-2; d_call: TRBD1; clone_size: .; v_call: TRBV7-9
cdr3_nt: TGTGCCAGCAGACGCGGGACAGGCCGACGGTACAATGAGCAGTTCTTC; cdr3_aa: CASRRGTGRRYNEQFF; j_call: TRBJ2-1; d_call: TRBD1; clone_size: .; v_call: TRBV13
cdr3_nt: TGTGCCTGGAGCCCAGCGGTGATCTCCTACGAGCAGTACTTC; cdr3_aa: CAWSPAVISYEQYF; j_call: TRBJ2-7; d_call: .; clone_size: .; v_call: TRBV30
cdr3_nt: TGTGCCAGCAGCTTAGAGATGGGACAGGAGCAGTTCTTC; cdr3_aa: CASSLEMGQEQFF; j_call: TRBJ2-1; d_call: TRBD1; clone_size: .; v_call: TRBV7-2
cdr3_nt: TGTGCCAGCAGTGTCGGGGGGAGGAGCACTGAAGCTTTCTTT; cdr3_aa: CASSVGGRSTEAFF; j_call: TRBJ1-1; d_call: .; clone_size: .; v_call: TRBV25-1
cdr3_nt: TGTGCCAGCAGCCCAGGACTAGCGCCAGATACGCAGTATTTT; cdr3_aa: CASSPGLAPDTQYF; j_call: TRBJ2-3; d_call: TRBD2; clone_size: .; v_call: TRBV7-7
cdr3_nt: TGTGCCAGTAGTCTCCAGAGGGGGGGCGCTTCTAGAAACACCATATATTTT; cdr3_aa: CASSLQRGGASRNTIYF; j_call: TRBJ1-3; d_call: .; clone_size: .; v_call: TRBV19
cdr3_nt: TGCGCCAGCAGCCACCTACAGGTCCCCTACGAGCAGTACTTC; cdr3_aa: CASSHLQVPYEQYF; j_call: TRBJ2-7; d_call: .; clone_size: .; v_call: TRBV5-1
cdr3_nt: TGCAGCGTACTCCCAGGGGCCTATGGCTACACCTTC; cdr3_aa: CSVLPGAYGYTF; j_call: TRBJ1-2; d_call: .; clone_size: .; v_call: TRBV29-1
cdr3_nt: TGTGCCATCAGTGAGAACTGGATCACAAAGGGGGTTTATAGCAATCAGCCCCAGCATTTT; cdr3_aa: CAISENWITKGVYSNQPQHF; j_call: TRBJ1-5; d_call: .; clone_size: .; v_call: TRBV10-3
cdr3_nt: TGTGCCAGCAGCAAACTAGCGGGGTCCTACAATGAGCAGTTCTTC; cdr3_aa: CASSKLAGSYNEQFF; j_call: TRBJ2-1; d_call: TRBD2; clone_size: .; v_call: TRBV7-2
cdr3_nt: TGTGCCAGCAGCTTAGTGGCGGGAGGAGGGAATGAGCAGTTCTTC; cdr3_aa: CASSLVAGGGNEQFF; j_call: TRBJ2-1; d_call: TRBD2; clone_size: .; v_call: TRBV5-6
cdr3_nt: TGTGCCAGCAGTTTCAGGGGGGCAACTAATGAAAAACTGTTTTTT; cdr3_aa: CASSFRGATNEKLFF; j_call: TRBJ1-4; d_call: TRBD1; clone_size: .; v_call: TRBV6-5
cdr3_nt: TGTGCCACCCTCGTCGGAAACACCATATATTTT; cdr3_aa: CATLVGNTIYF; j_call: TRBJ1-3; d_call: .; clone_size: .; v_call: TRBV18
cdr3_nt: TGTGCCAGCAGTTACCAAGGACTAGCTGGGGAGCAGTACTTC; cdr3_aa: CASSYQGLAGEQYF; j_call: TRBJ2-7; d_call: TRBD2; clone_size: once; v_call: TRBV6-5
cdr3_nt: TGTGCCACCAGCAGAGCCGATCAGCCCCAGCATTTT; cdr3_aa: CATSRADQPQHF; j_call: TRBJ1-5; d_call: .; clone_size: .; v_call: TRBV15
cdr3_nt: TGCGCCAGCAGCCAAGAGGCCAGCGGAGAAGCCTACAATGAGCAGTTCTTC; cdr3_aa: CASSQEASGEAYNEQFF; j_call: TRBJ2-1; d_call: .; clone_size: few; v_call: TRBV4-3
cdr3_nt: TGTGCCAGCAGCTTAGGGCTGTTCTACGAGCAGTACTTC; cdr3_aa: CASSLGLFYEQYF; j_call: TRBJ2-7; d_call: .; clone_size: .; v_call: TRBV11-3
cdr3_nt: TGCAGCGTTCAGGGATGGTCCACTGAAGCTTTCTTT; cdr3_aa: CSVQGWSTEAFF; j_call: TRBJ1-1; d_call: .; clone_size: once; v_call: TRBV29-1
cdr3_nt: TGCGCCAGCAGCCAAGGTATTAGTTACAATCAGCCCCAGCATTTT; cdr3_aa: CASSQGISYNQPQHF; j_call: TRBJ1-5; d_call: .; clone_size: few; v_call: TRBV4-1
cdr3_nt: TGTGCCAGTAGTACGACAGGGAGGAAGGTCAAAAACATTCAGTACTTC; cdr3_aa: CASSTTGRKVKNIQYF; j_call: TRBJ2-4; d_call: .; clone_size: .; v_call: TRBV19
cdr3_nt: TGCGCCAGCAGCCCCGGGGCGGGAGGGCCGAAGACCCAGTACTTC; cdr3_aa: CASSPGAGGPKTQYF; j_call: TRBJ2-5; d_call: TRBD2; clone_size: .; v_call: TRBV5-1
cdr3_nt: TGCGCCAGCAGCTTGGGGCAGGGGGAAGGAGCAAAACTGTTTTTT; cdr3_aa: CASSLGQGEGAKLFF; j_call: TRBJ1-4; d_call: TRBD1; clone_size: .; v_call: TRBV5-1
cdr3_nt: TGTGCCAGCGGGGGACGGGAGGGAGTAGAGACCCAGTACTTC; cdr3_aa: CASGGREGVETQYF; j_call: TRBJ2-5; d_call: TRBD2; clone_size: few; v_call: TRBV28
cdr3_nt: TGTGCCAGCAGTATCGGGACAGGGGGGGACAATGAGCAGTTCTTC; cdr3_aa: CASSIGTGGDNEQFF; j_call: TRBJ2-1; d_call: TRBD1; clone_size: .; v_call: TRBV27
cdr3_nt: TGTGCCAGCAGTGAAGGACTGACCTACAATGAGCAGTTCTTC; cdr3_aa: CASSEGLTYNEQFF; j_call: TRBJ2-1; d_call: .; clone_size: .; v_call: TRBV2
cdr3_nt: TGTGCCAGCAGCGATGGACAGGGGGGCAACACTGAAGCTTTCTTT; cdr3_aa: CASSDGQGGNTEAFF; j_call: TRBJ1-1; d_call: TRBD1; clone_size: .; v_call: TRBV2
cdr3_nt: TGTGCCAGCAGCCAAGAAGTACGGGGGAGCGGGAAGACCCAGTACTTC; cdr3_aa: CASSQEVRGSGKTQYF; j_call: TRBJ2-5; d_call: TRBD2; clone_size: few; v_call: TRBV4-2
cdr3_nt: TGCGCCAGCAGCTTGGGGGCAGCGGACACCGGGGAGCTGTTTTTT; cdr3_aa: CASSLGAADTGELFF; j_call: TRBJ2-2; d_call: .; clone_size: few; v_call: TRBV5-1
cdr3_nt: TGTGCCAGTACCTCTGGTGGCAGGAATGGGGCCAACGTCCTGACTTTC; cdr3_aa: CASTSGGRNGANVLTF; j_call: TRBJ2-6; d_call: .; clone_size: .; v_call: TRBV19
cdr3_nt: TGTGCCAGTGGGTTGGACAACTCCTACGAGCAGTACTTC; cdr3_aa: CASGLDNSYEQYF; j_call: TRBJ2-7; d_call: .; clone_size: .; v_call: TRBV19
cdr3_nt: TGCGCCAGCAGCTTGTACCGGGACACCGGTAGGAAGTACTTC; cdr3_aa: CASSLYRDTGRKYF; j_call: TRBJ2-5; d_call: .; clone_size: .; v_call: TRBV5-1
cdr3_nt: TGTGCCAGCAGCTTATCGGGAGTGTGGACAGGGGAAGGCTACACCTTC; cdr3_aa: CASSLSGVWTGEGYTF; j_call: TRBJ1-2; d_call: TRBD1; clone_size: once; v_call: TRBV11-1
cdr3_nt: TGTGCCAGCAGCTTCCAGAAGCCGGGACAGAGCCTACCCTCGTATGGCTACACCTTC; cdr3_aa: CASSFQKPGQSLPSYGYTF; j_call: TRBJ1-2; d_call: .; clone_size: .; v_call: TRBV12-1
cdr3_nt: TGTGCCAGCCGGGGCGGGGACAGTCTAAGTAGCTACACCTTC; cdr3_aa: CASRGGDSLSSYTF; j_call: TRBJ1-2; d_call: TRBD1; clone_size: .; v_call: TRBV19